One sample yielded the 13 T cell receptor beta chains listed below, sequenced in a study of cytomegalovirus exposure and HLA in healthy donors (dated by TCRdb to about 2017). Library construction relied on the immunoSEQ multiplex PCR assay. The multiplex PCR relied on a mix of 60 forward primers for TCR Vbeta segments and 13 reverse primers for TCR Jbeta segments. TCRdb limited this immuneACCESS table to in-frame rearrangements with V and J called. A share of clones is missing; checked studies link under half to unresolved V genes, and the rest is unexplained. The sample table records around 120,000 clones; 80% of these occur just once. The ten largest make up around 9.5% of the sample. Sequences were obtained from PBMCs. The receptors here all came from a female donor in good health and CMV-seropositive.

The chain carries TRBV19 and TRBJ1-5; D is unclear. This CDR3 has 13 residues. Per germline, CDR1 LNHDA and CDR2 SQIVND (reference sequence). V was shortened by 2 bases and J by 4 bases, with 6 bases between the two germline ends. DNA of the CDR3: TGTGCCAGTAGTATATATCCTAATCAGCCCCAGCATTTT. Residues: CASSIYPNQPQHF.

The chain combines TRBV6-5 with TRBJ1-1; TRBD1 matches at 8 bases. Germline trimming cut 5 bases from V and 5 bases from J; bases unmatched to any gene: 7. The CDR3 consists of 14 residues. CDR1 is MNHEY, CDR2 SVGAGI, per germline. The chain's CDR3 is CASSDVRGLTEAFF. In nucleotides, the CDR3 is TGTGCCAGCAGTGACGTCAGGGGGCTAACTGAAGCTTTCTTT.

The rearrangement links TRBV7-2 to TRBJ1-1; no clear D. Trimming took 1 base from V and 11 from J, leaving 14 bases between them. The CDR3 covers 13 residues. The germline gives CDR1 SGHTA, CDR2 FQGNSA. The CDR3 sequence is CASSLGRERRAFF. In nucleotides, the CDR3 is TGTGCCAGCAGCTTAGGACGTGAACGGCGGGCTTTCTTT.

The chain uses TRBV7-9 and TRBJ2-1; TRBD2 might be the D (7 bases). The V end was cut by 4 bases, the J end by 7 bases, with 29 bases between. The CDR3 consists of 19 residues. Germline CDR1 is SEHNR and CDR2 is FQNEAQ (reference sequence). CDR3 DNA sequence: TGTGCCAGCAGCTCGACAGAAGAGTTTTCGGGGGGCGATTTGAATGAGCAGTTCTTC. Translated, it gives CASSSTEEFSGGDLNEQFF.

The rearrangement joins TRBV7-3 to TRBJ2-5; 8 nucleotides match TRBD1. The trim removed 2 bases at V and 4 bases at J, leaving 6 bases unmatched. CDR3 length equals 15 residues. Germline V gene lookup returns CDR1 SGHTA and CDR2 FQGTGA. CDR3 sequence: CASSLRTGGTETQYF. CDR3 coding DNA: TGTGCCAGCAGCTTACGAACAGGGGGTACAGAGACCCAGTACTTC.

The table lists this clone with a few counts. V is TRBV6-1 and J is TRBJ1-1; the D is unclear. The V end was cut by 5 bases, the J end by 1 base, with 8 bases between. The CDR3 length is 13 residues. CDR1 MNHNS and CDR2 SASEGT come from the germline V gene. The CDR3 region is CASSRERNTEAFF. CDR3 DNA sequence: TGTGCCAGCAGTAGGGAGAGGAACACTGAAGCTTTCTTT.

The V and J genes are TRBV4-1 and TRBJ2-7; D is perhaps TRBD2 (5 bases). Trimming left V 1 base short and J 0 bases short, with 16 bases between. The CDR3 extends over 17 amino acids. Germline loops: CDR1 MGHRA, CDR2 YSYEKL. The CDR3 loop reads CASSQVGKRPNSYEQYF. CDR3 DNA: TGCGCCAGCAGCCAAGTTGGCAAGCGGCCGAACTCCTACGAGCAGTACTTC.

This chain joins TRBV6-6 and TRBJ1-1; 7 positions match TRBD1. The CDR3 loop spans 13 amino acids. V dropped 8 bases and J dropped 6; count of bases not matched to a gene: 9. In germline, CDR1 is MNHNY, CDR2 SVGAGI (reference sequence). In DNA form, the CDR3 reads TGTGCCAGCGCGAGCTCCACAGGGGCTGAAGCTTTCTTT. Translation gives CASASSTGAEAFF.

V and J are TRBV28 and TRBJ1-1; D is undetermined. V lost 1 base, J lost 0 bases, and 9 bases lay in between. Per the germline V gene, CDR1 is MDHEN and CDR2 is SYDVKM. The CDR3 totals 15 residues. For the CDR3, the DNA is TGTGCCAGCAGTTTATCGGTGAGAATGAACACTGAAGCTTTCTTT. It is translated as CASSLSVRMNTEAFF.

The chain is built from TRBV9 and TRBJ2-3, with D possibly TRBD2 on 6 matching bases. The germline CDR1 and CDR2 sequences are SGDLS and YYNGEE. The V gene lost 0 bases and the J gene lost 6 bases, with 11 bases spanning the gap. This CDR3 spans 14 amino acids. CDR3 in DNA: TGTGCCAGCAGCGTAGAACCCCGGGGGGATACGCAGTATTTT. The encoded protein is CASSVEPRGDTQYF. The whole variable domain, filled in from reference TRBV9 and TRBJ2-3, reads DSGVTQTPKHLITATGQRVTLRCSPRSGDLSVYWYQQSLDQGLQFLIQYYNGEERAKGNILERFSAQQFPDLHSELNLSSLELGDSALYFCASSVEPRGDTQYFGPGTRLTVL.

Here the CDR3 reads CASSMDRAGSTIYF. The CDR3 nucleotides read TGTGCCAGCAGCATGGACAGGGCTGGGAGCACCATATATTTT. The chain uses TRBV7-2 and TRBJ1-3; 8 bases line up with TRBD1. This CDR3 is 14 amino acids long. V trimming: 5 bases; J trimming: 9 bases; junction bases outside the gene matches: 9. Germline V gene data show CDR1 as SGHTA and CDR2 as FQGNSA.

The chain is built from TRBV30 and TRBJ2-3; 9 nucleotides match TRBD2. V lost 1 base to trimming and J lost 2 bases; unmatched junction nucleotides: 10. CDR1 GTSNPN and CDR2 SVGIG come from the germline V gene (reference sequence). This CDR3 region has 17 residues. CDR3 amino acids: CAWSAPGAGGLTDTQYF. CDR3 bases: TGTGCCTGGAGTGCCCCAGGAGCGGGGGGCCTCACAGATACGCAGTATTTT.

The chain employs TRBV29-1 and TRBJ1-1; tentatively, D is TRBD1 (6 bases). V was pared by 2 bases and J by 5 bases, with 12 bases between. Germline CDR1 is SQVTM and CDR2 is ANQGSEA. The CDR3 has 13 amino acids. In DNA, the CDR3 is TGCAGCGTTGAAAAGGGGGAGAAGACTGAAGCTTTCTTT. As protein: CSVEKGEKTEAFF.